The T cell receptor (beta chain) described here comes from a study of cytomegalovirus exposure and HLA in healthy donors. The CDR3 is made up of 12 amino acids. V lost 4 bases to trimming and J lost 4 bases, with 7 bases between them. CDR1 and CDR2 from the germline V gene are LNHDA and SQIVND (reference sequence). This clone was detected only once. The PCR employed 60 Vbeta primers together with 13 Jbeta primers. Produced via immunoSEQ multiplex PCR; TCRdb's table is partial and in-frame only. The sample carries some 200,000 clones, more than 80% recorded once. The sequenced sample consisted of PBMCs. The source of this sequence is a boy between 5 and 17 years old in good health and CMV-seronegative. The rearrangement uses TRBV19 and TRBJ1-2, with D maybe TRBD1 (5 bases). CDR3 sequence: CASSRQSYGYTF. The DNA of the CDR3 is TGTGCCAGTAGTAGACAGTCCTATGGCTACACCTTC.